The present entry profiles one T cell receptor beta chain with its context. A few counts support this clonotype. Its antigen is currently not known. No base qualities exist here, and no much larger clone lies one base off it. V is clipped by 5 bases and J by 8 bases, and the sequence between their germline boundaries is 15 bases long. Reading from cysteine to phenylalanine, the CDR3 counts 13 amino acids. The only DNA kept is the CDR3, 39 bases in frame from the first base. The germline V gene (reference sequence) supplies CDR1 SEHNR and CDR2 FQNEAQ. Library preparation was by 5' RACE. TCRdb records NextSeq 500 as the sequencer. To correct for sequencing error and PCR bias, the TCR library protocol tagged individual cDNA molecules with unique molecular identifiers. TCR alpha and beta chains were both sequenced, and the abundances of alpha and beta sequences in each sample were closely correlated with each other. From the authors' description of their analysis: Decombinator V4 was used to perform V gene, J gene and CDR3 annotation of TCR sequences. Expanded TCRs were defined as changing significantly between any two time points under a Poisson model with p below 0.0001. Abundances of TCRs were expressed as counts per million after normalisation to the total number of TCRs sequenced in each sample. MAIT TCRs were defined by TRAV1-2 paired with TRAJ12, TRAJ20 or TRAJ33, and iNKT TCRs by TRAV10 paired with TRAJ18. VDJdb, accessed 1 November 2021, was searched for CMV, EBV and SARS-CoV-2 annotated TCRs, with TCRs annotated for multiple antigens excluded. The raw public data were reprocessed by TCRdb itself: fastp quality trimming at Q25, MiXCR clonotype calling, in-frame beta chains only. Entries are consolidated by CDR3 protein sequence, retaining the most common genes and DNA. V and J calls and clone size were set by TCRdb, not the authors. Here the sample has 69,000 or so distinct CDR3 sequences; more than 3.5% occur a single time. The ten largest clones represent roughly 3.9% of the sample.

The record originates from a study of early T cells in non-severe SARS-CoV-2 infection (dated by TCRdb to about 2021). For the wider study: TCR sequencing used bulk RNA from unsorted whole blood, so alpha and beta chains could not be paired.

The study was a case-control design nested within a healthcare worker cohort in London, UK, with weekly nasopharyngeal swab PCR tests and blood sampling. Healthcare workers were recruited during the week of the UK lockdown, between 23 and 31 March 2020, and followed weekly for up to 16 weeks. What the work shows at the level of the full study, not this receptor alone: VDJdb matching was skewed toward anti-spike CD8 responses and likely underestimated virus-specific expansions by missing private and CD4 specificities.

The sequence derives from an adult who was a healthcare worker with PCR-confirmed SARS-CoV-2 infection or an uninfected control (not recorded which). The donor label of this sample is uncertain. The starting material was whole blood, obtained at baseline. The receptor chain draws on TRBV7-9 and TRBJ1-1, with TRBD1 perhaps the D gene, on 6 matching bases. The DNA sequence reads TGTGCCAGCAGCCCGGGACGGGACAAAGAAGCTTTCTTT. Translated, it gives CASSPGRDKEAFF. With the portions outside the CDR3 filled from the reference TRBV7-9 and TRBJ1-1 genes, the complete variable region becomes DTGVSQNPRHKITKRGQNVTFRCDPISEHNRLYWYRQTLGQGPEFLTYFQNEAQLEKSRLLSDRFSAERPKGSFSTLEIQRTEQGDSAMYLCASSPGRDKEAFFGQGTRLTVV.